The 13 T cell receptor beta chains listed next were all sequenced from one sample in a study of blood T cell repertoires in COVID-19. The method was immunoSEQ multiplex PCR; TCRdb's version includes in-frame clones alone and lacks a portion of them. This sample has 390,000 or so clones, with roughly four fifths found just once. Sequenced sample: PBMCs or T cells enriched from blood (not recorded which). The receptors were gathered from a woman between 50 and 59 years old who had recovered from COVID-19.

This chain uses TRBV7-2 with TRBJ1-6; D not resolved. Per the germline V gene, CDR1 is SGHTA and CDR2 is FQGNSA. V lost 3 bases to trimming and J lost 1 base, with 7 bases between them. CDR3 size: 15 residues. The CDR3, as DNA: TGTGCCAGCAGCTTGGGGAGGTCCTATAATTCACCCCTCCACTTT. Encoded protein: CASSLGRSYNSPLHF.

The rearrangement uses TRBV7-2 and TRBJ2-1, with TRBD2 identical over 8 bases. The CDR3 length is 16 residues. Per the germline V gene, CDR1 is SGHTA and CDR2 is FQGNSA. The junction had 11 bases not matched to a gene; V was cut back by 3 bases and J by 7 bases. The CDR3 DNA is TGTGCCAGCAGCTTGAATCGGGGGGGCCTGGGTAATGAGCAGTTCTTC. Residues: CASSLNRGGLGNEQFF.

This clone appeared a single time. V gene TRBV7-3 combines with J gene TRBJ2-2, with TRBD2 as a possible D gene (6 bases). In germline, CDR1 is SGHTA, CDR2 FQGTGA. V was trimmed by 5 bases and J by 6 bases, leaving 13 bases between them. This CDR3 comprises 14 residues. The CDR3 reads CASSPLTGAGELFF. CDR3 nucleotides: TGTGCCAGCAGCCCCCTGACGGGGGCCGGGGAGCTGTTTTTT.

The CDR3 region has the DNA TGTGCCAGCAGCTACCAGGGGGATGGCTACACCTTC. Translation: CASSYQGDGYTF. The chain couples TRBV5-4 to TRBJ1-2, with 7 bases identical to TRBD1. Trimming removed 3 bases from V and 6 bases from J; junction bases left unmatched: 2. This CDR3 comprises 12 residues. CDR1 SGHNT and CDR2 YYREEE come from the germline V gene (reference sequence). The full variable domain, its missing parts supplied by reference TRBV5-4 and TRBJ1-2, is ETGVTQSPTHLIKTRGQQVTLRCSSQSGHNTVSWYQQALGQGPQFIFQYYREEENGRGNFPPRFSGLQFPNYSSELNVNALELDDSALYLCASSYQGDGYTFGSGTRLTVV.

In its sample, this clone was seen once. The chain uses TRBV6-1 and TRBJ1-1; D is ambiguous. Germline V gene data show CDR1 as MNHNS and CDR2 as SASEGT. Trimming cost V 2 bases and J 8 bases, with 12 bases left between them. The CDR3 contains 13 residues. This CDR3 is CASSELADLEAFF. The CDR3 DNA reads as TGTGCCAGCAGTGAATTGGCAGATTTAGAAGCTTTCTTT.

The chain joins TRBV4-3 to TRBJ1-2; perhaps TRBD1 as D (5 bases). Germline loops: CDR1 LGHNA, CDR2 YSLEER. The CDR3 runs to 15 residues. The germline V and J ends were trimmed by 4 bases and 2 bases, with 14 bases remaining between them. Written as DNA, the CDR3 is TGCGCCAGCAGCCCTTGGGGGGGGATAAACTATGGCTACACCTTC. Translated, it gives CASSPWGGINYGYTF.

This chain's CDR3 is CASQSRGLMNTEAFF. Here the CDR3 DNA reads TGTGCCAGCCAAAGCAGAGGGCTTATGAACACTGAAGCTTTCTTT. This sequence joins TRBV2 and TRBJ1-1; D uncertain. Germline V gives CDR1 SNHLY, CDR2 FYNNEI. Trimming removed 8 bases at V and 0 bases at J, with 16 bases between. The CDR3 is 15 residues long.

V usage is TRBV5-5 and J usage is TRBJ1-1; a weak D match, TRBD1 (5 bases). V lost 0 bases, J lost 7 bases, and 19 bases lay in between. Germline V gene data show CDR1 as SGHKS and CDR2 as YYEKEE (reference sequence). This CDR3 is 16 amino acids long. The CDR3 here is CASSLGVWGGGNEAFF. The CDR3 nucleotides read TGTGCCAGCAGCTTGGGAGTTTGGGGCGGGGGGAATGAAGCTTTCTTT.

V and J are TRBV3-1 (or the pseudogene TRBV3-2) and TRBJ1-5; D is uncertain. V was pared by 1 base and J by 4 bases, with 11 bases between. This CDR3 spans 15 amino acids. Per the germline V gene, CDR1 is LGHDT and CDR2 is YNNKEL (reference sequence). DNA for the CDR3: TGTGCCAGCAGCCAAGGGGAGAGCCGGAATCAGCCCCAGCATTTT. Translated: CASSQGESRNQPQHF.

The chain combines TRBV27 with TRBJ1-5; D is possibly TRBD1 (6 bases). Germline CDR1 MNHEY, CDR2 SMNVEV (reference sequence). This CDR3 is 15 amino acids long. V shed 2 bases and J shed 6 bases, with 14 bases lying between them. The CDR3 here is CASSLIGTGSQPQHF. The CDR3 DNA follows: TGTGCCAGCAGTTTAATTGGTACAGGGTCTCAGCCCCAGCATTTT.

This chain uses TRBV29-1 with TRBJ2-7; D unresolved. The CDR3 is made up of 13 amino acids. Trimming removed 4 bases from V and 7 bases from J, with 17 bases in between. The V gene's germline CDR1 is SQVTM and CDR2 ANQGSEA. The CDR3 bases are TGCAGCGTTGTTATAGCTTTAGGCCGGGAGCAGTACTTC. This encodes CSVVIALGREQYF.

The rearrangement uses TRBV15 and TRBJ1-2; 10 nucleotides line up with TRBD1. Trimming at V came to 5 bases and at J to 6 bases, leaving 9 bases not matched to a gene. The CDR3 has 15 amino acids. CDR1 and CDR2 from the germline V gene are LNHNV and YYDKDF (reference sequence). CDR3 loop: CATSARLGQGDGYTF. The CDR3 nucleotides are TGTGCCACCAGCGCCCGACTTGGACAGGGGGATGGCTACACCTTC.

This clone was observed once. This sequence joins TRBV2 and TRBJ2-5, with 10 bases fitting TRBD2. Germline V gives CDR1 SNHLY, CDR2 FYNNEI. The trim removed 5 bases at V and 0 bases at J, leaving 0 bases unmatched. CDR3 size: 14 residues. The CDR3 DNA follows: TGTGCCAGCAGTACTAGCGGGAACCAAGAGACCCAGTACTTC. This encodes CASSTSGNQETQYF.